This TCR beta chain was found in a study of OX40 agonist ivuxolimab in advanced cancers. As for the study in general: Ivuxolimab, an antibody acting as an agonist of OX40 (CD134), was used to treat patients.

About this clone itself: Its antigen is undetermined.

Germline values: CDR1 SGHRS, CDR2 YFSETQ. The CDR3 is made up of 15 amino acids. V dropped 7 bases and J dropped 1; count of bases not matched to a gene: 8. Produced via immunoSEQ multiplex PCR; TCRdb's table is partial and in-frame only. The sample gives 63,000 or so clones, roughly nine tenths of which show up once; over 3.5% is in the top ten. Study findings and constraints: At doses 0.1 to 3.0 mg/kg, CD4+ and CD8+ clones expanded.

This specimen was CD4+ or CD8+ T cells sorted from blood, taken in a trial of the OX40 agonist ivuxolimab. The chain joins TRBV5-1 to TRBJ1-2; 9 bases map to TRBD1. The sequence was collected from an adult with an advanced solid tumor such as melanoma, head and neck, liver or kidney cancer. The CDR3 reads CASGLGQGNNYGYTF. Here the CDR3 DNA reads TGCGCCAGCGGCCTTGGACAGGGGAATAACTATGGCTACACCTTC.